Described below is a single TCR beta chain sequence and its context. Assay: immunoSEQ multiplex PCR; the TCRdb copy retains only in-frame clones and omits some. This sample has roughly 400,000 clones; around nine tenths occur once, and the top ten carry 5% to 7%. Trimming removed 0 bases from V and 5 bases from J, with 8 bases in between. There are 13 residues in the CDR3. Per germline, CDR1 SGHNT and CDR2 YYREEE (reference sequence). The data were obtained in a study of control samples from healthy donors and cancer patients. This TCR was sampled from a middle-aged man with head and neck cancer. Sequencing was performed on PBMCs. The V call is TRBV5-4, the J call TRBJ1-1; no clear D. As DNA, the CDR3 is TGTGCCAGCAGCTTGGTAGCAGCTACTGAAGCTTTCTTT. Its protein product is CASSLVAATEAFF.